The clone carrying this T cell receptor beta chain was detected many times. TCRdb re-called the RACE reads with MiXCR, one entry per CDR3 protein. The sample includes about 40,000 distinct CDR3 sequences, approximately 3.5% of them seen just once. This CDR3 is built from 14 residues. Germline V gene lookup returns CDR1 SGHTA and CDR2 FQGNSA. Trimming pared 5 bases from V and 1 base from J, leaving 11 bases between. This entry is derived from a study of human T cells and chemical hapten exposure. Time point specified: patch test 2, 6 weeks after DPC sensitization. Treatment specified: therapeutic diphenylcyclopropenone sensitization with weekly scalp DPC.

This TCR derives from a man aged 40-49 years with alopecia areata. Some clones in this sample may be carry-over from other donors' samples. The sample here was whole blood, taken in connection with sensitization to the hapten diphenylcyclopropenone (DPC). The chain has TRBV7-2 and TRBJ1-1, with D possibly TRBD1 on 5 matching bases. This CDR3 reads CASSPHTGNTEAFF. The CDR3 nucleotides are TGTGCCAGCAGCCCACATACAGGGAACACTGAAGCTTTCTTT.